The source of this TCR beta chain is a study of control samples from healthy donors and cancer patients. Losses at the gene ends were 6 bases for V and 6 bases for J; bases not matched to a gene: 10. In germline, CDR1 is SGHDT, CDR2 YYEEEE. This CDR3 is 14 amino acids long. Some clones are missing from TCRdb's copy, which holds only in-frame ones; the method was immunoSEQ multiplex PCR. This sample has fewer than 200,000 clones, with 93% found just once. The specimen sequenced was blood. This chain links TRBV5-6 with TRBJ1-1; 8 bases map to TRBD1. The source of this sequence is a woman aged 60-75 years in good health. The CDR3 nucleotides read TGTGCCAGCAAACCGGGACAGGCTCAGTCTGAAGCTTTCTTT. Encoded protein: CASKPGQAQSEAFF.